This is a list of T cell receptor beta chains from one sample in a study of OX40 agonist ivuxolimab in advanced cancers. Profiling relied on immunoSEQ multiplex PCR, and the TCRdb table lists in-frame clones only, not all of them. This sample has tens of thousands of clones, with 70% to 90% found just once. This material consisted of CD4+ or CD8+ T cells sorted from blood, taken in a trial of the OX40 agonist ivuxolimab. The receptors originated from an adult with an advanced solid tumor such as melanoma, head and neck, liver or kidney cancer. Both conserved end residues are part of each CDR3. The D gene is left open where the match is weak. Some rows have no size entry. The others give once, few or many, or a class for an expanded clone.

d_call: NA; v_call: TRBV4-2; clone_size: NA; j_call: TRBJ2-5; cdr3_aa: CASSRRPGGRETQYF; cdr3_nt: TGTGCCAGCAGCCGGCGGCCAGGGGGGCGAGAGACCCAGTACTTC
d_call: TRBD1; v_call: TRBV5-8; clone_size: NA; j_call: TRBJ2-3; cdr3_aa: CASSYPTGGTDTQYF; cdr3_nt: TGTGCCAGCAGCTACCCGACAGGGGGCACAGATACGCAGTATTTT
d_call: NA; v_call: TRBV28; clone_size: once; j_call: TRBJ1-6; cdr3_aa: CAGGPGVSSSPLHF; cdr3_nt: TGTGCCGGGGGACCAGGGGTCAGCAGTTCACCCCTCCACTTT
d_call: NA; v_call: TRBV6-1; clone_size: NA; j_call: TRBJ1-1; cdr3_aa: CASIGNRAGSTEAFF; cdr3_nt: TGTGCCAGCATCGGAAACAGGGCCGGGAGCACTGAAGCTTTCTTT
d_call: NA; v_call: TRBV7-2; clone_size: once; j_call: TRBJ1-2; cdr3_aa: CASSLAGLSAGDNYTF; cdr3_nt: TGTGCCAGCAGCTTAGCGGGGCTTTCGGCAGGGGATAACTACACCTTC
d_call: NA; v_call: TRBV5-1; clone_size: NA; j_call: TRBJ2-5; cdr3_aa: CASSFRGTETQYF; cdr3_nt: TGCGCCAGCAGCTTCAGGGGAACGGAGACCCAGTACTTC
d_call: NA; v_call: TRBV7-2; clone_size: once; j_call: TRBJ1-1; cdr3_aa: CASSLRGGTEAFF; cdr3_nt: TGTGCCAGCAGCCTCAGGGGAGGCACTGAAGCTTTCTTT
d_call: NA; v_call: TRBV18; clone_size: once; j_call: TRBJ2-3; cdr3_aa: CASSPLGDTDTQYF; cdr3_nt: TGTGCCAGCTCACCACTTGGGGACACAGATACGCAGTATTTT
d_call: TRBD2; v_call: TRBV13; clone_size: NA; j_call: TRBJ2-5; cdr3_aa: CASSSKRGDETQYF; cdr3_nt: TGTGCCAGCAGCTCGAAGCGGGGGGACGAGACCCAGTACTTC
d_call: TRBD1; v_call: TRBV29-1; clone_size: NA; j_call: TRBJ1-2; cdr3_aa: CSVEGFQGETF; cdr3_nt: TGCAGCGTTGAAGGCTTCCAGGGGGAGACCTTC
d_call: NA; v_call: TRBV18; clone_size: NA; j_call: TRBJ1-4; cdr3_aa: CASSLSRGGGEKLFF; cdr3_nt: TGTGCCAGCTCACTTTCCAGGGGCGGTGGTGAAAAACTGTTTTTT
d_call: NA; v_call: TRBV6-1; clone_size: NA; j_call: TRBJ2-7; cdr3_aa: CASSDPGPNYEQYF; cdr3_nt: TGTGCCAGCAGTGATCCGGGACCAAACTACGAGCAGTACTTC
d_call: NA; v_call: TRBV12-1; clone_size: NA; j_call: TRBJ2-3; cdr3_aa: CASSFGRSFPDTQYF; cdr3_nt: TGTGCCAGCAGCTTCGGCCGTTCCTTCCCAGATACGCAGTATTTT
d_call: TRBD1; v_call: TRBV15; clone_size: NA; j_call: TRBJ2-3; cdr3_aa: CATSREKRWTGPTDTQYF; cdr3_nt: TGTGCCACCAGCAGAGAGAAGCGATGGACAGGCCCTACAGATACGCAGTATTTT
d_call: NA; v_call: TRBV7-2; clone_size: NA; j_call: TRBJ2-5; cdr3_aa: CASSRIATGELETQYF; cdr3_nt: TGTGCCAGCAGTCGCATTGCGACGGGGGAGTTGGAGACCCAGTACTTC
d_call: NA; v_call: TRBV6-5; clone_size: NA; j_call: TRBJ1-1; cdr3_aa: CASRGRSLTEAFF; cdr3_nt: TGTGCCAGCAGGGGGAGGTCTCTCACTGAAGCTTTCTTT
d_call: NA; v_call: TRBV7-2; clone_size: NA; j_call: TRBJ2-2; cdr3_aa: CASSLLTGNTGELFF; cdr3_nt: TGTGCCAGCAGCCTCCTGACAGGGAACACCGGGGAGCTGTTTTTT
d_call: NA; v_call: TRBV18; clone_size: NA; j_call: TRBJ2-3; cdr3_aa: CASSPGTDTQYF; cdr3_nt: TGTGCCAGCTCACCGGGGACAGATACGCAGTATTTT
d_call: TRBD1; v_call: TRBV18; clone_size: NA; j_call: TRBJ1-3; cdr3_aa: CASSPPKGAWGNTIYF; cdr3_nt: TGTGCCAGCTCACCACCGAAGGGGGCGTGGGGAAACACCATATATTTT
d_call: NA; v_call: TRBV11-2; clone_size: NA; j_call: TRBJ2-1; cdr3_aa: CASSSGGGRLNEQFF; cdr3_nt: TGTGCCAGCAGCTCCGGTGGGGGCCGGCTCAATGAGCAGTTCTTC
d_call: TRBD2; v_call: TRBV5-1; clone_size: few; j_call: TRBJ2-7; cdr3_aa: CASSLTGGSSYEQYF; cdr3_nt: TGCGCCAGCAGCTTAACGGGGGGGAGCTCCTACGAGCAGTACTTC
d_call: NA; v_call: TRBV28; clone_size: NA; j_call: TRBJ1-5; cdr3_aa: CASRIGGSNQPQHF; cdr3_nt: TGTGCCAGCAGGATTGGGGGGAGCAATCAGCCCCAGCATTTT
d_call: TRBD1; v_call: TRBV6-6; clone_size: NA; j_call: TRBJ2-7; cdr3_aa: CASSYPGTGDREQYF; cdr3_nt: TGTGCCAGCAGTTACCCAGGGACAGGGGATCGCGAGCAGTACTTC
d_call: TRBD2; v_call: TRBV5-1; clone_size: NA; j_call: TRBJ2-5; cdr3_aa: CASSLAGTSEETQYF; cdr3_nt: TGCGCCAGCAGCTTGGCCGGGACTAGTGAGGAGACCCAGTACTTC
d_call: NA; v_call: TRBV7-9; clone_size: many; j_call: TRBJ1-1; cdr3_aa: CASSAMVNTEAFF; cdr3_nt: TGTGCCAGCAGCGCTATGGTGAACACTGAAGCTTTCTTT
d_call: NA; v_call: TRBV29-1; clone_size: NA; j_call: TRBJ1-2; cdr3_aa: CSVGGSNYGYTF; cdr3_nt: TGCAGCGTCGGGGGTTCCAACTATGGCTACACCTTC
d_call: NA; v_call: TRBV6-6; clone_size: NA; j_call: TRBJ1-3; cdr3_aa: CASTEGGPGSGNTIYF; cdr3_nt: TGTGCCAGCACCGAGGGTGGTCCGGGCTCGGGAAACACCATATATTTT